This T cell receptor beta chain was identified during a study of blood T cell repertoires in COVID-19 (dated by TCRdb to the early 2020s). In terms of the full investigation: The collaborator samples originated in the United States, Italy and Spain and spanned the acute and convalescent phases of COVID-19. Nearly every sample came with metadata listing a de-identified subject ID, COVID-19 status, age in years and sex. Deeply sampled blood TCRbeta repertoires from subjects exposed to, actively infected with, or recovered from COVID-19 were included in the dataset. The prospective study material was composed of cDNA or gDNA derived from T cells, B-cell-depleted T cells, or PBMCs. A freely available public database, intended as a resource for researchers studying the immune response to SARS-CoV-2, is where the repertoires were released. Where available, HLA class I and class II types were taken from metadata supplied by the sample provider and were not determined by assay-based typing. Samples came from the ongoing ImmuneRACE study (first 160 participants) plus 1,254 subjects from 6 global collaborators. The investigation overall reported the following: Clinical and demographic metadata were provided uncurated, with the amount varying by source and participant.

The collaborating institutions used their own protocols to collect whole blood in K2EDTA tubes. For TCRbeta analysis, collaborator samples were shipped as frozen whole blood, as isolated PBMCs, or as DNA extracted from either sample type. The immunoSEQ Assay, a bias-controlled multiplex PCR, was used to amplify TCRbeta CDR3 regions from genomic DNA. Processing in the source paper ran as follows. Within the assay, amplification of reference gene primers was used to estimate how many nucleated cells each sample contained. To quantify the absolute abundance of each unique TCRbeta CDR3 rearrangement, sequence reads were collapsed and filtered. Productive Simpson clonality was computed per sample as the square root of Simpson's diversity index over productive rearrangements. TCRdb obtained this table from immuneACCESS and retained in-frame rearrangements with V and J assigned. These tables miss some clones; where compared with another copy, unresolved V genes account for less than half of the shortfall, and the remainder is unexplained. The D gene and trimming were derived from the DNA, and the V and J assignments and clone size from that table. Here the sample has roughly 72,000 clones; approximately 79% occur a single time. 5.4% of the sample is in the top ten clones.

Turning to this clone: The clone's antigen remains unknown. No base qualities exist here, and no much larger clone lies one base off it.

The CDR3, cysteine through phenylalanine, is 17 amino acids long. Kept here is only the CDR3 DNA, which spans 51 bases and is read in frame from base 1. According to the germline V gene, CDR1 reads SGHTA and CDR2 reads FQGTGA. After removal of 5 bases from V and 8 bases from J, the junction retains 14 bases not matched to a gene. The source is a woman of 80 years or more with active or convalescent COVID-19. The sample taken for sequencing was peripheral blood. The rearranged chain carries TRBV7-3 and TRBJ2-1; the central 11 bases match TRBD2. The CDR3 corresponds to CASSLERLAGGSYEQFF. At the DNA level, the sequence is TGTGCCAGCAGCCTAGAAAGGCTAGCGGGAGGTTCATATGAGCAGTTCTTC.